This T cell receptor (beta chain) was identified in a study of blood T cell repertoires in COVID-19 (TCRdb year 2020). For the wider study: The collaborator samples originated in the United States, Italy and Spain and spanned the acute and convalescent phases of COVID-19. A de-identified subject ID, COVID-19 status, age in years and sex were almost always included in the sample metadata. Subjects who had been exposed to COVID-19, were actively infected with it, or had recovered from it provided the deeply sampled blood TCRbeta repertoires that made up the dataset. The material from the prospective study consisted of cDNA or gDNA derived from T cells, B-cell-depleted T cells, or PBMCs. Where available, HLA class I and class II types were taken from metadata supplied by the sample provider and were not determined by assay-based typing. The repertoires were made available in a free public database intended to serve as a resource for research on the immune response to SARS-CoV-2. The samples were drawn from two sources: the first 160 participants of the ongoing ImmuneRACE study, and 1,200 or so subjects contributed by 6 global collaborators.

TCRbeta CDR3 regions were amplified from genomic DNA by means of the immunoSEQ Assay, a bias-controlled multiplex PCR. The paper's processing steps were these. The number of nucleated cells in each sample was estimated by amplification of reference gene primers within the assay. To quantify the absolute abundance of each unique TCRbeta CDR3 rearrangement, sequence reads were collapsed and filtered. For each sample, productive Simpson clonality was calculated by taking the square root of Simpson's diversity index across productive rearrangements. TCRdb took over this immuneACCESS table, retaining in-frame rearrangements with V and J assigned. Such tables are incomplete; in checked studies, under half of the missing clones stem from an unresolved V gene, and the remainder is unexplained. V, J and clone size were drawn from that table, and D and trimming were deduced from the DNA. The sample has about 200,000 clones on record, less than 90% of them singletons. In total, the top ten clones hold 0.7% to 0.95% of the sample.

Worth noting for this clone: Its binding antigen is unknown. No quality values exist for individual bases; no much larger clone is one base distant.

The CDR3 holds 16 amino acids from the cysteine to the phenylalanine. Of the read, only the CDR3 DNA is kept; its 48 bases are in frame from base 1. CDR1 LNHDA and CDR2 SQIVND were looked up in the germline V gene (reference sequence). Clipping removes 5 bases from V and 0 bases from J, with 2 as the unmatched junction base count. Results the study describes overall, beyond this receptor: Clinical and demographic metadata were provided uncurated, with the amount varying by source and participant.

Each collaborating institution followed its own protocols to collect whole blood in K2EDTA tubes. For TCRbeta analysis, collaborators shipped samples as frozen whole blood, isolated PBMCs, or DNA extracted from either of those sample types. The source is an older woman with acute or convalescent COVID-19. The rearranged chain carries TRBV19 and TRBJ2-5, with 14 middle bases fitting TRBD2. What was sequenced was peripheral blood. The nucleotides read TGTGCCAGTAGTGGGACTAGCGGGGGTTACCAAGAGACCCAGTACTTC. Translated, this gives CASSGTSGGYQETQYF. Outside the CDR3, residues come from the reference TRBV19 and TRBJ2-5 proteins, so the full variable domain is: DGGITQSPKYLFRKEGQNVTLSCEQNLNHDAMYWYRQDPGQGLRLIYYSQIVNDFQKGDIAEGYSVSREKKESFPLTVTSAQKNPTAFYLCASSGTSGGYQETQYFGPGTRLLVL.